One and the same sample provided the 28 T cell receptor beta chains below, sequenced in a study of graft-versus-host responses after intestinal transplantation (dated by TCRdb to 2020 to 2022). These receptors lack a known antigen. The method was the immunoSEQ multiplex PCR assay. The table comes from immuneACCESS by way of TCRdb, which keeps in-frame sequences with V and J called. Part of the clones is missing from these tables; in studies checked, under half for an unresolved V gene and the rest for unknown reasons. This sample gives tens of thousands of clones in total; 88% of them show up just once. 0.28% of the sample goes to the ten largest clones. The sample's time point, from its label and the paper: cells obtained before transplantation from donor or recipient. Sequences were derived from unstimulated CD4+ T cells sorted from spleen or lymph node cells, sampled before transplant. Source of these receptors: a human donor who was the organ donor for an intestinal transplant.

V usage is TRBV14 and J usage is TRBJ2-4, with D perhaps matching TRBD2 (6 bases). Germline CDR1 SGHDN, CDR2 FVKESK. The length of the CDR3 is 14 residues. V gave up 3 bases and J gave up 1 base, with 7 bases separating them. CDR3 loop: CASSHAGAKNIQYF. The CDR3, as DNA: TGTGCCAGCAGCCACGCGGGGGCCAAAAACATTCAGTACTTC.

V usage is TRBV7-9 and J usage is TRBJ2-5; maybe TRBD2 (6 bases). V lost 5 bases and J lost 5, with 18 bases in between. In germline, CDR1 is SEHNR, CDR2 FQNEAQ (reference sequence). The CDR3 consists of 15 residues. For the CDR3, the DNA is TGTGCCAGCAGCCACGGCGCGGGGATGGGGGAGACCCAGTACTTC. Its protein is CASSHGAGMGETQYF. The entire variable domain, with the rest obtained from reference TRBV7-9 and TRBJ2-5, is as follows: DTGVSQNPRHKITKRGQNVTFRCDPISEHNRLYWYRQTLGQGPEFLTYFQNEAQLEKSRLLSDRFSAERPKGSFSTLEIQRTEQGDSAMYLCASSHGAGMGETQYFGPGTRLLVL.

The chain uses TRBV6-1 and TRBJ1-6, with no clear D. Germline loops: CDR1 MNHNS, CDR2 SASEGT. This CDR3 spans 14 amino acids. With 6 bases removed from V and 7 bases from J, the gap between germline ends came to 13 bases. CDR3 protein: CASSDLGRNSPLHF. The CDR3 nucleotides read TGTGCCAGCAGCGATCTTGGTCGGAATTCACCCCTCCACTTT.

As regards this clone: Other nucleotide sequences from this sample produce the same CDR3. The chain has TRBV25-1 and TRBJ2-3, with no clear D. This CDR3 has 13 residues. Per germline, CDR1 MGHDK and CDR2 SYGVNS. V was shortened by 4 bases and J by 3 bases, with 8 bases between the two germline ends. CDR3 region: CASSGAGTDTQYF. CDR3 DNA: TGTGCCAGCAGTGGGGCAGGAACAGATACGCAGTATTTT. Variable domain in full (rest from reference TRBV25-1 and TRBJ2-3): EADIYQTPRYLVIGTGKKITLECSQTMGHDKMYWYQQDPGMELHLIHYSYGVNSTEKGDLSSESTVSRIRTEHFPLTLESARPSHTSQYLCASSGAGTDTQYFGPGTRLTVL.

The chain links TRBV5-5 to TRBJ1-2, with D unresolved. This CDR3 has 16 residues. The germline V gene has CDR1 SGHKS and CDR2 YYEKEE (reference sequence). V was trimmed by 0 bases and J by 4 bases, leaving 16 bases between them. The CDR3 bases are TGTGCCAGCAGCTTGGGGGTAGGACTCTGGGCCTATGGCTACACCTTC. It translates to CASSLGVGLWAYGYTF.

The CDR3 nucleotides read TGTGCCAGCAGCTTATCGGCGGCTAGCTCCTATAATTCACCCCTCCACTTT. Its protein product is CASSLSAASSYNSPLHF. This chain joins TRBV7-9 and TRBJ1-6; no clear D. Between the trimmed V and J ends, which lost 2 bases and 0 bases, there was a span of 11 bases. This CDR3 is built from 17 residues. Germline V lookup: CDR1 SEHNR, CDR2 FQNEAQ (reference sequence).

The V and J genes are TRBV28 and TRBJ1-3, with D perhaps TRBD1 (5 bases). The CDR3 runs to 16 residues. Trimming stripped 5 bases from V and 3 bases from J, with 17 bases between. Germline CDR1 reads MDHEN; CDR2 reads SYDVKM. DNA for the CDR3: TGTGCCAGCAGTGTCCATTGGGGGGACCTTGGAAACACCATATATTTT. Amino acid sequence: CASSVHWGDLGNTIYF.

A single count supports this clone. CDR3 amino acids: CASSEGGDNSYEQYF. In nucleotides, the CDR3 is TGCGCCAGCAGTGAGGGGGGCGACAACTCCTACGAGCAGTACTTC. The V and J genes are TRBV10-1 and TRBJ2-7, with D tentatively TRBD1 (6 bases). The germline CDR1 and CDR2 sequences are WNHNN and SYGVQD (reference sequence). The CDR3 has 15 residues. Trimming shortened V by 2 bases and J by 0 bases, and 11 bases separated the two germline ends.

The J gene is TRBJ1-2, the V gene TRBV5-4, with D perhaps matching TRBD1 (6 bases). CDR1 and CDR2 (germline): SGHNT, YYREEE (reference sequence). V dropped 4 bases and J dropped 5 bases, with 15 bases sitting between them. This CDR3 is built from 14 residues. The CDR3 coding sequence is TGTGCCAGCAGCCCTCAAGGACAGTTATATGGCTACACCTTC. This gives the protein CASSPQGQLYGYTF.

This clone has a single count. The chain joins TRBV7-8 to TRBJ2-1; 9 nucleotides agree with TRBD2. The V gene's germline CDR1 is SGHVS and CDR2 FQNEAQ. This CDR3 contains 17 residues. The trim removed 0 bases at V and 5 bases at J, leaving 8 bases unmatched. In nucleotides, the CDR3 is TGTGCCAGCAGCTTAGCGCAAGGGACTAGCTTCCACAATGAGCAGTTCTTC. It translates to CASSLAQGTSFHNEQFF.

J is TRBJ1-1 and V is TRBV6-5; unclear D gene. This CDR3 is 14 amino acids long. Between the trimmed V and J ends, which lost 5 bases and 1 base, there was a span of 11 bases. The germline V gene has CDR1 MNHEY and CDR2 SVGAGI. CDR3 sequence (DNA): TGTGCCAGCAGTCCCGAAAGCTGGAACACTGAAGCTTTCTTT. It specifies CASSPESWNTEAFF.

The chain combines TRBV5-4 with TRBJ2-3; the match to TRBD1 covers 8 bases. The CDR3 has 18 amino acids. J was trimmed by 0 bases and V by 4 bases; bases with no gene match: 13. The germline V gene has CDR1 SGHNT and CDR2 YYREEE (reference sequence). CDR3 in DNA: TGTGCCAGCAGCCTCCCTAGGACAGGGCCGGCTAGCACAGATACGCAGTATTTT. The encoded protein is CASSLPRTGPASTDTQYF. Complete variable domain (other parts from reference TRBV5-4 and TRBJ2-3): ETGVTQSPTHLIKTRGQQVTLRCSSQSGHNTVSWYQQALGQGPQFIFQYYREEENGRGNFPPRFSGLQFPNYSSELNVNALELDDSALYLCASSLPRTGPASTDTQYFGPGTRLTVL.

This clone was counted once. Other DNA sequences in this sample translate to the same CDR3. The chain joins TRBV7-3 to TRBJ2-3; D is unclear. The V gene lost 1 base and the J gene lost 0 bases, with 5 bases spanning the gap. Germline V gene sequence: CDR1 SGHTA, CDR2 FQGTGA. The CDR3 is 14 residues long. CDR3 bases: TGTGCCAGCAGCTTAAGCGGAAGCACAGATACGCAGTATTTT. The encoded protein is CASSLSGSTDTQYF.

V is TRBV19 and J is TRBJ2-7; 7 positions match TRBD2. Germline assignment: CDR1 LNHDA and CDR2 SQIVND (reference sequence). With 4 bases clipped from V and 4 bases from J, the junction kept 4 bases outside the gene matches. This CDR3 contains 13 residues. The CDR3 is CASSRGGLYEQYF. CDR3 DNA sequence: TGTGCCAGTAGTAGGGGGGGGTTATACGAGCAGTACTTC.

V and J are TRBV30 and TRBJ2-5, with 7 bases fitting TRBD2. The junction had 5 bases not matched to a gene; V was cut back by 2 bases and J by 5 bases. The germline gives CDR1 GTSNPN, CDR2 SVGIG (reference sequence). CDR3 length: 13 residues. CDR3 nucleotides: TGTGCCTGGAGTCGGGGGGTAGGGGAGACCCAGTACTTC. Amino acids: CAWSRGVGETQYF.

The CDR3 sequence is CASSWDTNSPLHF. CDR3 bases: TGTGCCAGCAGTTGGGACACTAATTCACCCCTCCACTTT. This chain uses TRBV11-3 with TRBJ1-6; TRBD1 is a possible D gene (6 bases). Deletions cut 6 bases from V and 6 bases from J, with 9 bases between. The CDR3 totals 13 residues. Germline CDR1 SGHNT, CDR2 YENEEA.

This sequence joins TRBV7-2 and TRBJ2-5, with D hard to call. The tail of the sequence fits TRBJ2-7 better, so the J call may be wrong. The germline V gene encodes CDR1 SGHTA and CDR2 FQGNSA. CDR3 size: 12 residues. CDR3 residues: CASSLAPYEQYF. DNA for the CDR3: TGTGCCAGCAGCTTAGCCCCCTACGAGCAGTACTTC.

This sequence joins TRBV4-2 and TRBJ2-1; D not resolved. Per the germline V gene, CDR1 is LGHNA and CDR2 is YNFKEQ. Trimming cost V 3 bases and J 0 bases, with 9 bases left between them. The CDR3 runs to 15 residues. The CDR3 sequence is CASSQVFYSYNEQFF. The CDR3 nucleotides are TGTGCCAGCAGCCAGGTCTTCTACTCCTACAATGAGCAGTTCTTC.

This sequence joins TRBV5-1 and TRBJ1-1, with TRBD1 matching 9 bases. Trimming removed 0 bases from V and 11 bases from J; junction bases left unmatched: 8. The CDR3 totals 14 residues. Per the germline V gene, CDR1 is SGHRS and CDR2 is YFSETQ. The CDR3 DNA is TGCGCCAGCAGCTTGGCAGGGACAGGGCACGTTGCTTTCTTT. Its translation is CASSLAGTGHVAFF. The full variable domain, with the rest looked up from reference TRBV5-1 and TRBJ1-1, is KAGVTQTPRYLIKTRGQQVTLSCSPISGHRSVSWYQQTPGQGLQFLFEYFSETQRNKGNFPGRFSGRQFSNSRSEMNVSTLELGDSALYLCASSLAGTGHVAFFGQGTRLTVV.

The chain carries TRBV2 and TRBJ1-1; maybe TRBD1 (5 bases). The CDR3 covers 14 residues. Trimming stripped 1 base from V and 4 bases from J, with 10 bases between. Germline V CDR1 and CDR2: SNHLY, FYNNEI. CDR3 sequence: CASSEVRGSTEAFF. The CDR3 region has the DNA TGTGCCAGCAGTGAAGTCCGGGGGAGCACTGAAGCTTTCTTT.

CDR3 sequence (DNA): TGCAGTGCGGGACTAGCAGATACGCAGTATTTT. Translating gives CSAGLADTQYF. V and J are TRBV20-1 and TRBJ2-3; TRBD2 agrees at 8 bases. This CDR3 spans 11 amino acids. With V trimmed by 6 bases and J by 4 bases, 0 bases remained unmatched. Germline V CDR1 and CDR2: DFQATT, SNEGSKA (reference sequence).

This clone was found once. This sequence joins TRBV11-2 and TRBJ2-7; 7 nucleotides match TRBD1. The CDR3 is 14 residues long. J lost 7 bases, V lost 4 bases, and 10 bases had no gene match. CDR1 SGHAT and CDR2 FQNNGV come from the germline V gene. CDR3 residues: CASSSQGLAVEQYF. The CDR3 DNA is TGTGCCAGCAGCTCACAGGGGCTCGCCGTGGAGCAGTACTTC. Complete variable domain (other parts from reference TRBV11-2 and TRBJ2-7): EAGVAQSPRYKIIEKRQSVAFWCNPISGHATLYWYQQILGQGPKLLIQFQNNGVVDDSQLPKDRFSAERLKGVDSTLKIQPAKLEDSAVYLCASSSQGLAVEQYFGPGTRLTVT.

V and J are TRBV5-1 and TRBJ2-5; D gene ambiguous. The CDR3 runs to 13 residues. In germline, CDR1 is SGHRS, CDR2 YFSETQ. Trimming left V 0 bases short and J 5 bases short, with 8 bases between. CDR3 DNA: TGCGCCAGCAGCTTGGTGCCGGTGGAGACCCAGTACTTC. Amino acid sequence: CASSLVPVETQYF.

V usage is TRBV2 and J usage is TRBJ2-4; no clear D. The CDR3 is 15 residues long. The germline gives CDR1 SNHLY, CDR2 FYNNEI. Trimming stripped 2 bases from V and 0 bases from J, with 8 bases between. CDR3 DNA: TGTGCCAGCAGTGAACTTGGGCGAGCCAAAAACATTCAGTACTTC. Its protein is CASSELGRAKNIQYF.

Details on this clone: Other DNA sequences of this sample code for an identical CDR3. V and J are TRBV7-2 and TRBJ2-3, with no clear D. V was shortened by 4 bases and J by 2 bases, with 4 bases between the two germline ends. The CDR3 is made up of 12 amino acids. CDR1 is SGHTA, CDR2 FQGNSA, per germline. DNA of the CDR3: TGTGCCAGCAGCTCTTTCACAGATACGCAGTATTTT. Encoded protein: CASSSFTDTQYF.

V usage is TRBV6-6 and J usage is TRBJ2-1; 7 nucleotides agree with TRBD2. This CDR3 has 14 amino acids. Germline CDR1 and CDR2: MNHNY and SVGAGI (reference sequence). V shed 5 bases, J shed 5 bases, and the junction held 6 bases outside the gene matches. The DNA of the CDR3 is TGTGCCAGCAGTCCTGCCGGGACTAACAATGAGCAGTTCTTC. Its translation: CASSPAGTNNEQFF.

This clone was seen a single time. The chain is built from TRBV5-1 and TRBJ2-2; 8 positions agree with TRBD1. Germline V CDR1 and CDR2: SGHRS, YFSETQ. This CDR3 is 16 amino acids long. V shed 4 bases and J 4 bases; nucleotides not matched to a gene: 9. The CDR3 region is CASSTQTGEVTGELFF. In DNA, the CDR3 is TGCGCCAGCAGCACACAGACAGGGGAAGTCACCGGGGAGCTGTTTTTT.

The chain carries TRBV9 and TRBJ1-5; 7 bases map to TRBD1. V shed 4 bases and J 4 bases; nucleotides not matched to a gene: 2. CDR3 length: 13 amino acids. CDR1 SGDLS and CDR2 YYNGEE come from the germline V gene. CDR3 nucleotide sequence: TGTGCCAGCAGCACACAGGGGAATCAGCCCCAGCATTTT. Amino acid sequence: CASSTQGNQPQHF.